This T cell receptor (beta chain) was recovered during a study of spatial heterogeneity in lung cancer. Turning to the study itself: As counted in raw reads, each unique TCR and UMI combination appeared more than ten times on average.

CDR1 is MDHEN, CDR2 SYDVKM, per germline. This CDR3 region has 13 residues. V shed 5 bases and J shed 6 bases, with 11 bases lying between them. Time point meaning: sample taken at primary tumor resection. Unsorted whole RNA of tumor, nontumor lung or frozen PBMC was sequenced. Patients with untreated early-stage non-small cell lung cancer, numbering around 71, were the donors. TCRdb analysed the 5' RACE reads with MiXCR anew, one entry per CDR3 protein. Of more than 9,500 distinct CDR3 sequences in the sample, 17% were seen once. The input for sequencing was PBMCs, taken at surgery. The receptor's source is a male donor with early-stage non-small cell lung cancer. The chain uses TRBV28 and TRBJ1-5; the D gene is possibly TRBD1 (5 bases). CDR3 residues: CASSLDSSQPQHF. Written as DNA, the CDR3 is TGTGCCAGCAGTCTAGACAGTAGTCAGCCCCAGCATTTT.